This paragraph covers one T cell receptor (beta chain) sequence. Authors' methods: Scientists estimated how many nucleated cells there were by amplifying reference gene primers. TCRdb's copy holds only in-frame clones and misses some; the assay was immunoSEQ multiplex PCR. V, J and clone size were drawn from that table, and D and trimming were deduced from the DNA. This sample has some 140,000 clones; 80% to 90% occur once, and the top ten carry roughly 13%. Germline V gives CDR1 LGHNT, CDR2 FRNRAP. The CDR3 runs to 15 residues. Trimming took off 5 bases at V and 7 bases at J, with 18 bases between the two ends. This sample is drawn from a study of blood T cell repertoires in COVID-19.

Sequenced input: peripheral blood. The clonotype was recovered from a human donor in a cohort sampled during active COVID-19. The V and J genes are TRBV12-5 and TRBJ1-5, with D possibly being TRBD1 (5 bases). CDR3 residues: CASGTPREGNQPQHF. The CDR3 coding sequence is TGTGCTAGTGGTACCCCTCGGGAGGGGAACCAGCCCCAGCATTTT.